This T cell receptor (beta chain) was retrieved from a study of response to subunit inactivated influenza vaccine. General observations from the study: Researchers suggested that each seasonal influenza vaccination recruits few new T cells.

In the case of this clonotype: What it recognizes is unknown.

V gave up 4 bases and J gave up 9 bases, with 19 bases separating them. CDR3 length: 15 residues. TCRdb independently ran MiXCR on the RT-PCR reads; one entry per CDR3 protein. Of 250,000 to 350,000 distinct CDR3 sequences in the sample, approximately 23% were seen once. This chain uses TRBV12-3 or TRBV12-4 with TRBJ1-5, with D possibly being TRBD1 (5 bases). The sample here was PBMCs from blood, taken 21 months after vaccination. This TCR derives from a man between 50 and 70 years old who received an inactivated influenza vaccine. The CDR3: CASSSSRDPGRPQHF. As DNA, the CDR3 is TGTGCCAGCAGTTCATCCCGGGACCCGGGTCGGCCCCAGCATTTT.